These T cell receptor beta chains were read from a single sample in a study of T cells in Graves' hyperthyroidism and ophthalmopathy. From the multiplex PCR reads, TCRdb called clonotypes with MiXCR, one entry per CDR3 protein. The sample carries roughly 260,000 distinct CDR3 sequences, roughly 14% recorded once. Material: blood. The receptors shown here come from a woman between 40 and 55 years old with Graves' hyperthyroidism that later progressed to Graves' ophthalmopathy. Each CDR3 is given with its conserved first and last residue. D genes are given only for firm matches. Rows give clone size only sometimes, using once, few, many, or a class for an expanded clone.

d_call	j_call	v_call	clone_size	cdr3_aa	cdr3_nt
-	TRBJ2-7	TRBV20-1	few	CSARAFRQGGYEQYF	TGCAGTGCTAGAGCTTTCCGACAGGGAGGGTACGAGCAGTACTTC
-	TRBJ2-1	TRBV27	many	CASRRRASYNEQFF	TGTGCCAGCCGTCGGAGGGCCTCCTACAATGAGCAGTTCTTC
-	TRBJ1-1	TRBV4-1	many	CASSRAPGTEAFF	TGCGCCAGCAGCCGGGCTCCAGGAACTGAAGCTTTCTTT
-	TRBJ2-1	TRBV19	many	CASSIGRSTDEQFF	TGTGCCAGTAGTATCGGGCGGTCCACGGATGAGCAGTTCTTC
TRBD1	TRBJ1-5	TRBV5-6	many	CASSHTGAGQPQHF	TGTGCCAGCAGCCATACAGGGGCGGGTCAGCCCCAGCATTTT
TRBD2	TRBJ2-4	TRBV2	many	CASTKLAAGNIQYF	TGTGCCAGCACTAAACTAGCGGCTGGGAACATTCAGTACTTC
-	TRBJ1-1	TRBV29-1	few	CSVVDDMNTEAFF	TGCAGCGTGGTAGACGATATGAACACTGAAGCTTTCTTT
TRBD1	TRBJ1-4	TRBV28	many	CASSLGQGNEKLFF	TGTGCCAGCAGCTTGGGACAGGGCAATGAAAAACTGTTTTTT
TRBD1	TRBJ1-5	TRBV28	many	CASSFRTGGEQPQHF	TGTGCCAGCAGTTTTAGGACAGGGGGAGAGCAGCCCCAGCATTTT
-	TRBJ2-2	TRBV28	-	CASSAGASGELFF	TGTGCCAGCAGTGCCGGGGCGAGCGGGGAGCTGTTTTTT
TRBD1	TRBJ2-3	TRBV7-6	many	CASSETGESTDTQYF	TGTGCCAGCAGCGAGACAGGGGAAAGCACAGATACGCAGTATTTT
TRBD1	TRBJ2-5	TRBV10-3	many	CAIKTGGQETQYF	TGTGCCATCAAGACAGGGGGCCAAGAGACCCAGTACTTC
-	TRBJ1-1	TRBV19	many	CASSFGVVNTEAFF	TGTGCCAGTAGTTTCGGGGTCGTGAACACTGAAGCTTTCTTT
TRBD2	TRBJ2-1	TRBV2	-	CASRPNPGLEIYNEQFF	TGTGCCAGCAGACCCAACCCCGGACTAGAGATCTACAATGAGCAGTTCTTC
-	TRBJ2-1	TRBV11-2	-	CASSLVVVGGLNEQIF	TGTGCCAGCAGCTTAGTGGTAGTGGGGGGCCTCAATGAGCAGATCTTC
TRBD1	TRBJ1-4	TRBV10-2	many	CASRQGSNEKLFF	TGCGCCAGCCGACAGGGAAGTAATGAAAAACTGTTTTTT
-	TRBJ2-7	TRBV7-6	many	CASSLVPGDYEQYF	TGTGCCAGCAGCTTAGTCCCAGGAGACTACGAGCAGTACTTC
-	TRBJ2-3	TRBV9	-	CASSGGGGVLFRTDTQYF	TGTGCCAGCAGCGGGGGAGGAGGGGTATTGTTTCGCACAGATACGCAGTATTTT
-	TRBJ1-5	TRBV12-3/TRBV12-4	-	CASSTLRQPQHF	TGTGCCAGCAGTACTCTTCGACAGCCCCAGCATTTT
TRBD2	TRBJ2-3	TRBV20-1	-	CSASGLGADTQYF	TGCAGTGCTAGCGGACTAGGAGCAGATACGCAGTATTTT
TRBD2	TRBJ2-3	TRBV7-6	many	CASSWGLAGSTDTQYF	TGTGCCAGCAGCTGGGGACTAGCGGGCAGCACAGATACGCAGTATTTT
-	TRBJ1-1	TRBV7-9	many	CASSLLRTNTEAFF	TGTGCCAGCAGCTTACTACGAACGAACACTGAAGCTTTCTTT
-	TRBJ2-5	TRBV2	-	CASSDVTRKQETQYF	TGTGCCAGCAGTGACGTGACTAGAAAGCAAGAGACCCAGTACTTC